The rows below give T cell receptor beta chains drawn from one sample of a study of blood T cell repertoires in COVID-19. TCRdb keeps only in-frame clones here, not all; method: immunoSEQ multiplex PCR. The sample has some 200,000 clones; around 86% are singletons. The sequenced sample was peripheral blood. These receptors came from a man older than 75 with acute or convalescent COVID-19. Each CDR3 is given with its conserved first and last residue. D genes are given only for firm matches. Clone sizes are given selectively: once, few, many, or a class where the clone is expanded.

len: 13; abundance: NA; v_gene: TRBV2; j_gene: TRBJ1-5; d_gene: NA; CDR3nt: TGTGCCAGCTCGGGGGGGGGCTTCGAGCCCCAGCATTTT; CDR3aa: CASSGGGFEPQHF
len: 14; abundance: NA; v_gene: TRBV7-9; j_gene: TRBJ1-1; d_gene: NA; CDR3nt: TGTGCCAGCAGCTTAGTAGAGGGGAACACTGAAGCTTTCTTT; CDR3aa: CASSLVEGNTEAFF
len: 16; abundance: NA; v_gene: TRBV2; j_gene: TRBJ2-2; d_gene: TRBD2; CDR3nt: TGTGCCAGCAGTGACCGCCTAGCGGGAGTTGCCGGGGAGCTGTTTTTT; CDR3aa: CASSDRLAGVAGELFF
len: 14; abundance: few; v_gene: TRBV4-2; j_gene: TRBJ2-2; d_gene: NA; CDR3nt: TGTGCCAGCAGCCAAGGCGAGAACACCGGGGAGCTGTTTTTT; CDR3aa: CASSQGENTGELFF
len: 11; abundance: NA; v_gene: TRBV6-2/TRBV6-3; j_gene: TRBJ2-1; d_gene: NA; CDR3nt: TGTGCCAGCAGTTACCTTAGCAAGCAGTTCTTC; CDR3aa: CASSYLSKQFF
len: 13; abundance: NA; v_gene: TRBV14; j_gene: TRBJ1-4; d_gene: NA; CDR3nt: TGTGCCAGCAGCCAAGGGCTGAATGAAAAACTGTTTTTT; CDR3aa: CASSQGLNEKLFF
len: 16; abundance: once; v_gene: TRBV6-5; j_gene: TRBJ2-2; d_gene: TRBD2; CDR3nt: TGTGCCAGCAGTTTTAGCGGGAGCGTGAACACCGGGGAGCTGTTTTTT; CDR3aa: CASSFSGSVNTGELFF
len: 15; abundance: NA; v_gene: TRBV5-1; j_gene: TRBJ2-6; d_gene: NA; CDR3nt: TGCGCCAGCAATAAAGGGAGCTCTGGGGCCAACGTCCTGACTTTC; CDR3aa: CASNKGSSGANVLTF
len: 17; abundance: NA; v_gene: TRBV7-8; j_gene: TRBJ2-2; d_gene: TRBD2; CDR3nt: TGTGCCAGCAGCTCCGCCGGGACTAGCGGCTTTACCGGGGAGCTGTTTTTT; CDR3aa: CASSSAGTSGFTGELFF
len: 13; abundance: NA; v_gene: TRBV5-1; j_gene: TRBJ1-3; d_gene: NA; CDR3nt: TGCGCCAGCAGCTTGGCCGCGGGGAACACCATATATTTT; CDR3aa: CASSLAAGNTIYF
len: 15; abundance: NA; v_gene: TRBV2; j_gene: TRBJ1-5; d_gene: NA; CDR3nt: TGTGCCAGCAGGGAGGGGACCCAGAGGAATCAGCCCCAGCATTTT; CDR3aa: CASREGTQRNQPQHF
len: 12; abundance: NA; v_gene: TRBV5-1; j_gene: TRBJ2-7; d_gene: NA; CDR3nt: TGCGCCAGCAGCTTCCTCAAAGAGGAGCAGTACTTC; CDR3aa: CASSFLKEEQYF
len: 14; abundance: NA; v_gene: TRBV19; j_gene: TRBJ1-4; d_gene: NA; CDR3nt: TGTGCCAGTAGTAGGACAGTGGGTAATGAAAAACTGTTTTTT; CDR3aa: CASSRTVGNEKLFF
len: 15; abundance: NA; v_gene: TRBV18; j_gene: TRBJ2-1; d_gene: TRBD2; CDR3nt: TGTGCCAGCTCACCCGGACTAGCGGGCTACAATGAGCAGTTCTTC; CDR3aa: CASSPGLAGYNEQFF
len: 13; abundance: NA; v_gene: TRBV10-3; j_gene: TRBJ2-5; d_gene: TRBD1; CDR3nt: TGTGCCATCAGTAAAGGGACAGTGGAGACCCAGTACTTC; CDR3aa: CAISKGTVETQYF
len: 13; abundance: once; v_gene: TRBV7-3; j_gene: TRBJ2-7; d_gene: TRBD2; CDR3nt: TGTGCCAGCAGCTTAGGCGGGAGCAACGAGCAGTACTTC; CDR3aa: CASSLGGSNEQYF
len: 18; abundance: NA; v_gene: TRBV30; j_gene: TRBJ1-6; d_gene: NA; CDR3nt: TGTGCCTGGAGTGTACGCCCAGGGAGGGCAGGAAAGAATTCACCCCTCCACTTT; CDR3aa: CAWSVRPGRAGKNSPLHF
len: 15; abundance: NA; v_gene: TRBV4-1; j_gene: TRBJ1-1; d_gene: NA; CDR3nt: TGCGCCAGCAGCCCTACCAGGATCCCGGGGGCTGAAGCTTTCTTT; CDR3aa: CASSPTRIPGAEAFF